These 3 T cell receptor beta chains were all obtained from the same sample, sequenced in a study of blood T cells in healthy people across ages. Through a sample-barcoded 5' primer and a J-beta primer mix, a second PCR was run for about 6 to 12 cycles. A single record per CDR3 protein comes from TCRdb applying MiXCR to the 5' RACE reads. The table lists nearly 1 million distinct CDR3 sequences, approximately 50% of them singletons. Sequenced material: blood. The receptors derive from an older woman in good health.

This sequence joins TRBV18 and TRBJ1-5; no reliable D call. CDR1 is KGHSH, CDR2 LQKENI, per germline. The germline V and J ends were trimmed by 3 bases and 2 bases, with 17 bases remaining between them. The CDR3 totals 17 residues. The CDR3 spells CASSPDYSGVGNQPQHF. In DNA form, the CDR3 reads TGTGCCAGCTCACCTGATTATTCCGGCGTTGGCAATCAGCCCCAGCATTTT.

V gene TRBV29-1 combines with J gene TRBJ1-2; tentatively, D is TRBD1 (6 bases). The CDR3 is 12 residues long. Germline values: CDR1 SQVTM, CDR2 ANQGSEA. Trimming took off 4 bases at V and 6 bases at J, with 12 bases between the two ends. Written as DNA, the CDR3 is TGCAGCGTTGGCCAGGGGTATCATGGCTACACCTTC. It translates to CSVGQGYHGYTF.

The chain has TRBV4-3 and TRBJ2-7; D ambiguous. CDR1 and CDR2 (germline): LGHNA, YSLEER. V was shortened by 1 base and J by 0 bases, with 16 bases between the two germline ends. The CDR3 has 17 residues. CDR3 DNA sequence: TGCGCCAGCAGCCAAGTTTTGAGTTCGGCCGCCTCCTACGAGCAGTACTTC. This encodes CASSQVLSSAASYEQYF.